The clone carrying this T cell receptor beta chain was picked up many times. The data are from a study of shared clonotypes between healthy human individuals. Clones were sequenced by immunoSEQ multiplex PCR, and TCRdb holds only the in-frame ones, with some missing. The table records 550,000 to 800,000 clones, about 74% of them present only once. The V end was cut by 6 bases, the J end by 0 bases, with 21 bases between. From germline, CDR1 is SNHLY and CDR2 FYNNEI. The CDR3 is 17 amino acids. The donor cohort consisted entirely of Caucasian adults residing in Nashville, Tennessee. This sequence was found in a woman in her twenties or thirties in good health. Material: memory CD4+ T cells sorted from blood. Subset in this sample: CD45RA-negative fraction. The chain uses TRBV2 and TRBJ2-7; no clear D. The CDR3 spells CASSNGLEAVSSYEQYF. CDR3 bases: TGTGCCAGCAGCAATGGCCTCGAGGCCGTAAGCTCCTACGAGCAGTACTTC.